This T cell receptor (beta chain) comes out of a study of blood T cell repertoires in COVID-19. Study-wide context: The samples span acute and convalescent COVID-19 from the United States, Italy and Spain. The analysed material was cDNA or gDNA that came from T cells, B-cell-depleted T cells, or PBMCs.

In the original workflow: The assay estimated nucleated cells by amplifying reference gene primers. The repertoire was sequenced with immunoSEQ multiplex PCR; TCRdb's copy has only in-frame clones and lacks some. V and J calls and clone size follow that table, whereas D and trimming were derived from the DNA. This sample has about 98,000 clones, with 86% found just once. Input material: peripheral blood. This clonotype originated in a man in his fifties with acute or convalescent COVID-19.

CDR3 sequence reads: CASSLLGGSSYEQYF. DNA of the CDR3: TGTGCCAGCAGCCTTCTGGGCGGGAGCTCCTACGAGCAGTACTTC. V gene TRBV6-2 or TRBV6-3 combines with J gene TRBJ2-7, with TRBD2 matching over 7 bases. Unmatched junction bases numbered 8, after V lost 6 bases and J lost 0 bases. This CDR3 region has 15 residues. Germline V gene sequence: CDR1 MNHEY, CDR2 SVGEGT.